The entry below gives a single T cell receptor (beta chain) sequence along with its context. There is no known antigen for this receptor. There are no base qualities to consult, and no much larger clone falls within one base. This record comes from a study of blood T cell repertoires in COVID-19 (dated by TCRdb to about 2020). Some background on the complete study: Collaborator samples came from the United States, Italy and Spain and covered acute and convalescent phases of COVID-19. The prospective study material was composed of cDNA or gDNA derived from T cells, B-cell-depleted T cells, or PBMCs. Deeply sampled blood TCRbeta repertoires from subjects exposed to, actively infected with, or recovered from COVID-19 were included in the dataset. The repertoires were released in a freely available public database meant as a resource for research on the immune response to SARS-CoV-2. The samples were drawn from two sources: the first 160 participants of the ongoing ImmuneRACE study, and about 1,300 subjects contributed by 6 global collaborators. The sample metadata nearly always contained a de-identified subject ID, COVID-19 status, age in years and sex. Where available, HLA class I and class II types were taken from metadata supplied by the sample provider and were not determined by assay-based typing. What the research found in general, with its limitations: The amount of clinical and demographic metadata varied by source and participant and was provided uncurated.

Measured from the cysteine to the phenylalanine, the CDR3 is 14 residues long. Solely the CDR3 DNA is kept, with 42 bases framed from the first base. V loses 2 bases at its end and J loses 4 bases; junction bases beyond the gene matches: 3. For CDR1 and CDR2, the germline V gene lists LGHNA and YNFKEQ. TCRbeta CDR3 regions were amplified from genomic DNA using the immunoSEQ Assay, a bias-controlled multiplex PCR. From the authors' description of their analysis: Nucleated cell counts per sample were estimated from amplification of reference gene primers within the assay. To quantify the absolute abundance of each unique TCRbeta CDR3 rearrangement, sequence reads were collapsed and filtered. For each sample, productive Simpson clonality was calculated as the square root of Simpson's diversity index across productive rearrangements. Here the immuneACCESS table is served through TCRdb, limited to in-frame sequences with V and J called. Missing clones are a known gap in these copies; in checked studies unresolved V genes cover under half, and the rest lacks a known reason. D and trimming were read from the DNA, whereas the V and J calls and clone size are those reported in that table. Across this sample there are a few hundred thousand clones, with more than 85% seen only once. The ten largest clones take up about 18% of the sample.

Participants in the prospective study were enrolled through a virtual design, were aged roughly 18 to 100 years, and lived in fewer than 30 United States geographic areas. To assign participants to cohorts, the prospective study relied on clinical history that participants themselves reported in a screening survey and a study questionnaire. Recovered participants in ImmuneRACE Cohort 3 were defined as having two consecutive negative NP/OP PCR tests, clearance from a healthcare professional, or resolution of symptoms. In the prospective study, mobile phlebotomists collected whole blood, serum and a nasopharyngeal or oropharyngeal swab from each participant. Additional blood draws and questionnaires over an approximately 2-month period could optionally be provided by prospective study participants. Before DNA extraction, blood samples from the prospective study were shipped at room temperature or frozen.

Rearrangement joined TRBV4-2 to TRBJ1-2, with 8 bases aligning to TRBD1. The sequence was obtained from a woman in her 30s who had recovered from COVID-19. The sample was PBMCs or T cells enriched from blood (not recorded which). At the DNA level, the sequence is TGTGCCAGCAGCCAATCGACAGGGGCCTATGGCTACACCTTC. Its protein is CASSQSTGAYGYTF.